This TCR beta chain was sequenced for a study of T-cell reconstitution after alpha-beta-depleted transplantation in children. CDR3 length: 17 residues. V lost 3 bases to trimming and J lost 1 base, with 19 bases between them. Unique molecular identifiers were incorporated during preparation of the TCRbeta library. TCRdb re-analysed the PCR reads in MiXCR, keeping a single row per CDR3 protein. Altogether 750,000 to 950,000 distinct CDR3 sequences are present, 16% being singletons, with the ten largest covering around 5%. Study-wide results and limits: Several hundred expanded graft clones reportedly gave rise to the alpha-beta T cells present about two months after transplant.

Remarks on this clonotype: Its antigen remains unidentified.

The source of this sequence is a male patient aged 5 to 17 who had a stem cell transplant for acute lymphoblastic leukemia, so the T cells may come from the graft donor. This chain joins TRBV12-3 or TRBV12-4 and TRBJ2-7, with D maybe TRBD2 (6 bases). The source was PBMCs, mostly from graft donor cells, collected 360 days after TCRalphabeta/CD19-depleted stem cell transplant. This chain's CDR3 is CASSLRVRRDSSYEQYF. The CDR3 region has the DNA TGTGCCAGCAGTTTGAGGGTGAGGAGGGATTCATCCTACGAGCAGTACTTC.